Shown below are 15 T cell receptor beta chains from a single sample sequenced in a study of T cells in Graves' hyperthyroidism and ophthalmopathy. Amplified TCR beta CDR3 regions came from RNA transcripts. Carried out on the TCR CDR3, a first-round RT-PCR used the HTBI primer set. TCRdb used MiXCR to reprocess the multiplex PCR reads, holding one entry per CDR3 protein. The table lists fewer than 450,000 distinct CDR3 sequences, about 18% of them singletons. Source material: blood. The receptor set was obtained from a woman under 40 with Graves' hyperthyroidism that later progressed to Graves' ophthalmopathy.

This clonotype showed up many times. The J gene is TRBJ1-6, the V gene TRBV28, with D possibly matching TRBD1 (6 bases). CDR1 is MDHEN, CDR2 SYDVKM, per germline. This CDR3 comprises 15 residues. Trimming left V 3 bases short and J 10 bases short, with 16 bases between. The CDR3 DNA reads TGTGCCAGCAGTTTGCACCAGGGGAGTGGGTCACCCCTCCACTTT. Protein product: CASSLHQGSGSPLHF.

This clonotype was recorded at least ten times. The chain has TRBV5-4 and TRBJ1-1; D is ambiguous. This CDR3 has 15 amino acids. In germline, CDR1 is SGHNT, CDR2 YYREEE (reference sequence). The ends were cut back, 4 bases at V and 4 bases at J, with 17 bases in the middle. The CDR3 nucleotides read TGTGCCAGCAGCCTCGGACGCAAAGGCGGCACTGAAGCTTTCTTT. Its protein is CASSLGRKGGTEAFF.

This clonotype was counted between two and nine times. The chain couples TRBV6-1 to TRBJ2-2; D is perhaps TRBD2 (6 bases). V lost 6 bases and J 2 bases, leaving 16 bases between the germline ends. The CDR3 has 16 residues. Germline CDR1 MNHNS, CDR2 SASEGT. The DNA of the CDR3 is TGTGCCAGCAGCCCTTTACGGGAGCTTAACACCGGGGAGCTGTTTTTT. Translating gives CASSPLRELNTGELFF.

This clonotype has ten or more counts. The V call is TRBV27, the J call TRBJ1-5, with D perhaps TRBD1 (6 bases). Deletions cut 4 bases from V and 5 bases from J, with 12 bases between. CDR1 and CDR2 from the germline V gene are MNHEY and SMNVEV (reference sequence). This CDR3 is 14 amino acids long. CDR3 DNA sequence: TGTGCCAGCAGTTCGAACAGGGTCGATCAGCCCCAGCATTTT. It encodes CASSSNRVDQPQHF.

The rearrangement joins TRBV30 to TRBJ1-5, with D perhaps matching TRBD1 (5 bases). The germline gives CDR1 GTSNPN, CDR2 SVGIG (reference sequence). Trimming stripped 3 bases from V and 0 bases from J, with 15 bases between. CDR3 size: 16 residues. The CDR3 region is CAWSPSRTSSNQPQHF. In nucleotides, the CDR3 is TGTGCCTGGAGCCCTTCTCGGACATCTAGCAATCAGCCCCAGCATTTT.

The chain combines TRBV19 with TRBJ1-1, with D unclear. The germline V gene encodes CDR1 LNHDA and CDR2 SQIVND (reference sequence). CDR3 length: 16 amino acids. Trimming cost V 5 bases and J 0 bases, with 16 bases left between them. The CDR3 spells CASSSPREGLNTEAFF. In DNA form, the CDR3 reads TGTGCCAGTAGTTCCCCTCGGGAGGGCCTGAACACTGAAGCTTTCTTT.

This clonotype was detected only a few times. This chain joins TRBV3-1 and TRBJ2-7, with 9 bases identical to TRBD1. The V segment lost 4 bases and the J segment 0 bases; nucleotides outside the gene matches: 7. The CDR3 totals 16 residues. From germline, CDR1 is LGHDT and CDR2 YNNKEL (reference sequence). DNA of the CDR3: TGTGCCAGCAGCCCGGAACAGGGGGCAGCCTCCTACGAGCAGTACTTC. This codes for CASSPEQGAASYEQYF.

This clonotype was counted between two and nine times. V gene TRBV29-1 combines with J gene TRBJ2-1; 12 bases line up with TRBD2. The trim removed 7 bases at V and 4 bases at J, leaving 5 bases unmatched. This CDR3 region has 14 residues. Germline V lookup: CDR1 SQVTM, CDR2 ANQGSEA. The CDR3 loop is CSAPTSGRYNEQFF. The CDR3 DNA reads TGCAGCGCCCCTACTAGCGGGAGGTACAATGAGCAGTTCTTC.

This rearrangement joins TRBV20-1 to TRBJ1-1; 11 bases match TRBD1. Losses at the gene ends were 6 bases for V and 1 base for J; bases not matched to a gene: 4. There are 14 residues in the CDR3. Germline CDR1 DFQATT, CDR2 SNEGSKA (reference sequence). The CDR3 DNA follows: TGCAGTGCCGGACAGGGGGCGACGAACACTGAAGCTTTCTTT. It encodes CSAGQGATNTEAFF.

This clonotype occurred many times. The rearrangement joins TRBV12-3 or TRBV12-4 to TRBJ2-6; 7 bases align to TRBD1. This CDR3 has 16 residues. J gave up 2 bases and V 4 bases, and 5 bases lay outside the gene matches. This CDR3 reads CASSSHRGAGANVLTF. The CDR3 DNA is TGTGCCAGCAGTTCCCACAGGGGAGCTGGGGCCAACGTCCTGACTTTC.

This clonotype was counted ten times or more. V usage is TRBV2 and J usage is TRBJ2-5, with 9 bases identical to TRBD1. There are 14 residues in the CDR3. In germline, CDR1 is SNHLY, CDR2 FYNNEI. Germline trimming cut 3 bases from V and 2 bases from J; bases unmatched to any gene: 1. CDR3: CASSDDRGQETQYF. CDR3 sequence (DNA): TGTGCCAGCAGTGACGACAGGGGGCAAGAGACCCAGTACTTC.

The CDR3 coding sequence is TGCGCCAGCAGCCAAGATACAGTGTCCGTACACGCTGAGCAGTTCTTC. Its translation is CASSQDTVSVHAEQFF. The J gene is TRBJ2-1, the V gene TRBV4-1, with D uncertain. Trimming removed 0 bases at V and 9 bases at J, with 18 bases between. The CDR3 runs 16 residues. Germline loops: CDR1 MGHRA, CDR2 YSYEKL.

As for this clonotype: This may stem from a read error, because a much larger clone lies one nucleotide away. The gene calls are TRBV7-2 and TRBJ2-5; 13 bases align to TRBD2. From germline, CDR1 is SGHTA and CDR2 FQGNSA. This CDR3 has 16 residues. Losses at the gene ends were 5 bases for V and 5 bases for J; bases not matched to a gene: 8. CDR3 in amino acids: CASSITSGGGGETQYF. In DNA form, the CDR3 reads TGTGCCAGCAGCATAACTAGCGGGGGGGGGGGTGAGACCCAGTACTTC.

This clonotype was observed at least ten times. The genes are TRBV10-3 and TRBJ2-5; 8 bases align to TRBD1. The CDR3 has 16 residues. CDR1 is ENHRY and CDR2 is SYGVKD in the germline V gene. V dropped 4 bases and J dropped 0; count of bases not matched to a gene: 7. In DNA, the CDR3 is TGTGCCATCAGTGCGGGACAGGCGGTGGACCAAGAGACCCAGTACTTC. Amino acid sequence: CAISAGQAVDQETQYF.

The table lists this clonotype with many counts. Here the CDR3 reads CSASGQGRFSNIQYF. CDR3 in DNA: TGCAGTGCTAGTGGTCAGGGTCGTTTTTCAAACATTCAGTACTTC. The J gene is TRBJ2-4, the V gene TRBV20-1; TRBD1 might be the D (5 bases). The CDR3 runs 15 residues. V lost 3 bases to trimming and J lost 6 bases, with 18 bases between them. The germline gives CDR1 DFQATT, CDR2 SNEGSKA (reference sequence).